The 3 T cell receptor beta chains in this list originate from one sample, sequenced in a study of shared clonotypes between healthy human individuals. Here immunoSEQ multiplex PCR was the method, and the copy in TCRdb shows in-frame clones only, minus some. The sample holds 850,000 to 1,200,000 clones, about 75% seen once. The sample was memory CD4+ T cells sorted from blood. As for subset: CD45RA-negative fraction. The receptors come from a man in his late teens or twenties in good health.

The table lists this clone with a few counts. The chain employs TRBV7-8 and TRBJ2-7; TRBD1 matches 12 bases. Germline values: CDR1 SGHVS, CDR2 FQNEAQ. CDR3 size: 14 residues. J lost 6 bases, V lost 4 bases, and 4 bases had no gene match. CDR3 DNA sequence: TGTGCCAGCAGCTGGGACAGGGGGCCTGTCGAGCAGTACTTC. Translated, it gives CASSWDRGPVEQYF.

In this sample, this clone turned up a few times. The gene calls are TRBV5-6 and TRBJ1-5, with a possible D match to TRBD1 (5 bases). The CDR3 length is 15 residues. CDR1 and CDR2 (germline): SGHDT, YYEEEE. Trimming took off 5 bases at V and 5 bases at J, with 17 bases between the two ends. The CDR3 coding sequence is TGTGCCAGCAGTTTTGGGGCAGCAACTTATCAGCCCCAGCATTTT. It specifies CASSFGAATYQPQHF. The complete variable domain, with remaining parts taken from reference TRBV5-6 and TRBJ1-5, reads DAGVTQSPTHLIKTRGQQVTLRCSPKSGHDTVSWYQQALGQGPQFIFQYYEEEERQRGNFPDRFSGHQFPNYSSELNVNALLLGDSALYLCASSFGAATYQPQHFGDGTRLSIL.

The V and J genes are TRBV7-2 and TRBJ1-2; 9 bases are a match to TRBD1. CDR1 is SGHTA and CDR2 is FQGNSA in the germline V gene. With V trimmed by 5 bases and J by 6 bases, 7 bases remained unmatched. This CDR3 region has 14 residues. The CDR3, as DNA: TGTGCCAGCAGCAACCGGGACAGGGTTAATGGCTACACCTTC. Encoded protein: CASSNRDRVNGYTF.